This T cell receptor beta chain emerged from a study of Ad26.COV2.S vaccination and SARS-CoV-2 variants. As for the study in general: As a participant in COV1001, the donor was in the Ad26.COV2.S trial arm. Study-level points and caveats: Recipients of either vaccine or placebo displayed similar breadth of non-spike TCRs.

Treatment noted: 15 to 20 received Ad26.COV2.S at low or high dose, single or two shots; five or six received placebo; per-sample allocation not given. Sampling happened 63 days after the first vaccine or placebo injection. A remark on this clone: Its target is not known.

Generated by immunoSEQ multiplex PCR, the TCRdb table keeps only in-frame clones and is missing some. The sample shows 450,000 to 550,000 clones, approximately 89% of them seen only once. Germline lookup yields CDR1 KGHDR and CDR2 SFDVKD. The CDR3 spans 18 residues. The V gene end was trimmed by 4 bases and the J gene end by 4 bases; junction bases not matched to a gene: 8. The sequencing here drew on peripheral blood, taken in a trial of Ad26.COV2.S vaccine versus placebo. V and J are TRBV24-1 and TRBJ2-1, with 14 bases identical to TRBD2. The TCR was taken from a person between 18 and 65 years old who received the Ad26.COV2.S COVID-19 vaccine or a placebo. The CDR3 here is CATSDRRLAGGGYNEQFF. DNA for the CDR3: TGTGCCACCAGTGACCGACGACTAGCGGGAGGGGGTTACAATGAGCAGTTCTTC.